These 4 T cell receptor beta chains came from one sample sequenced in a study of T-cell reconstitution after alpha-beta-depleted transplantation in children. Unique molecular identifiers tagged the TCRbeta library. From the PCR reads, TCRdb called clonotypes with MiXCR, one entry per CDR3 protein. The repertoire holds fewer than 500,000 distinct CDR3 sequences, with 43% as singletons. The source material was PBMCs, sampled before TCRalphabeta/CD19-depleted stem cell transplant. These TCRs come from a girl under 10 years old with aplastic anemia, due to receive a stem cell transplant.

This sequence joins TRBV5-1 and TRBJ1-1; no firm D call. V dropped 3 bases and J dropped 3 bases, with 9 bases sitting between them. The CDR3 runs to 13 residues. Germline V gene sequence: CDR1 SGHRS, CDR2 YFSETQ. The CDR3 reads CASSSNDHTEAFF. The DNA for the CDR3 is TGCGCCAGCAGCTCTAACGACCACACTGAAGCTTTCTTT.

The chain has TRBV5-1 and TRBJ2-2; maybe TRBD1 (5 bases). CDR1 is SGHRS and CDR2 is YFSETQ in the germline V gene. V dropped 3 bases and J dropped 2 bases, with 11 bases sitting between them. This CDR3 contains 15 residues. CDR3 coding DNA: TGCGCCAGCAGCTGGGCGCAGGGAAACACCGGGGAGCTGTTTTTT. Its protein product is CASSWAQGNTGELFF.

This clonotype came up many times. The chain uses TRBV20-1 and TRBJ2-7, with D perhaps matching TRBD1 (6 bases). Germline V gene lookup returns CDR1 DFQATT and CDR2 SNEGSKA (reference sequence). The V end was cut by 6 bases, the J end by 5 bases, with 20 bases between. The CDR3 covers 14 residues. The CDR3 region is CSAEDWSGAHEQYF. The CDR3 DNA sequence: TGCAGTGCGGAAGATTGGTCAGGGGCCCACGAGCAGTACTTC.

This clonotype has only a few counts. The V gene is TRBV6-2 or TRBV6-3, the J gene TRBJ2-1, with D perhaps TRBD2 (6 bases). CDR1 MNHEY and CDR2 SVGEGT come from the germline V gene. V was cut by 6 bases and J by 7 bases, with 13 bases left in between. This CDR3 contains 13 residues. In DNA, the CDR3 is TGTGCCAGCAGCCCCGGGACTCTTAATGAGCAGTTCTTC. Translation: CASSPGTLNEQFF.